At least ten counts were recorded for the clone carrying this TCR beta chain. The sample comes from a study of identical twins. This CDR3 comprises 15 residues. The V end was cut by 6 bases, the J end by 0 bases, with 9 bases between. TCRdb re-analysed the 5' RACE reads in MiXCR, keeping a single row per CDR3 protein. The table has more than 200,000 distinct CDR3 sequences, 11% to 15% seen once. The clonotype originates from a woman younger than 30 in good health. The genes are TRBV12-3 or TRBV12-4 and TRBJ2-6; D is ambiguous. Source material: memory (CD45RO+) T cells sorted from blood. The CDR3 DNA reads TGTGCCAGCAGGCCAGATTCCTCTGGGGCCAACGTCCTGACTTTC. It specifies CASRPDSSGANVLTF.